This passage covers 26 T cell receptor beta chains from one sample sequenced in a study of cytomegalovirus exposure and HLA in healthy donors. Use of 60 Vbeta and 13 Jbeta primers characterized the PCR. Some clones are missing from TCRdb's copy, which holds only in-frame ones; the method was immunoSEQ multiplex PCR. The data show roughly 140,000 clones, approximately 80% seen once. Material: PBMCs. The receptors shown here come from a man aged 35-49 years in good health and CMV-seropositive.

This chain links TRBV11-3 with TRBJ2-5; TRBD1 aligns across 8 bases. V dropped 1 base and J dropped 4; count of bases not matched to a gene: 5. In germline, CDR1 is SGHNT, CDR2 YENEEA. The CDR3 has 15 residues. The DNA of the CDR3 is TGTGCCAGCAGCTTAGGCCAGGGGGCTGGAGAGACCCAGTACTTC. It yields the protein CASSLGQGAGETQYF.

The chain couples TRBV15 to TRBJ2-5; 7 bases agree with TRBD2. V trimming: 1 base; J trimming: 2 bases; junction bases outside the gene matches: 1. The V gene's germline CDR1 is LNHNV and CDR2 YYDKDF (reference sequence). The length of the CDR3 is 14 residues. In DNA form, the CDR3 reads TGTGCCACCAGCAGAGCGGGGGGTCAAGAGACCCAGTACTTC. Its translation is CATSRAGGQETQYF. The full variable domain, with the rest looked up from reference TRBV15 and TRBJ2-5, is DAMVIQNPRYQVTQFGKPVTLSCSQTLNHNVMYWYQQKSSQAPKLLFHYYDKDFNNEADTPDNFQSRRPNTSFCFLDIRSPGLGDTAMYLCATSRAGGQETQYFGPGTRLLVL.

This chain connects TRBV15 to TRBJ2-1; D possibly corresponds to TRBD1 (6 bases). From germline, CDR1 is LNHNV and CDR2 YYDKDF (reference sequence). V was shortened by 2 bases and J by 1 base, with 9 bases between the two germline ends. The CDR3 is 15 amino acids. The DNA for the CDR3 is TGTGCCACCAGCAGACGCCAGGGGTCCTACAATGAGCAGTTCTTC. Its translation: CATSRRQGSYNEQFF.

V and J are TRBV10-3 and TRBJ2-2; no clear D. This CDR3 comprises 13 residues. In germline, CDR1 is ENHRY, CDR2 SYGVKD. Deletions cut 7 bases from V and 6 bases from J, with 12 bases between. DNA of the CDR3: TGTGCCATCACCCCCTTAGCCTCCGGGGAGCTGTTTTTT. Encoded protein: CAITPLASGELFF.

This sequence joins TRBV7-6 and TRBJ2-7; D call uncertain. Germline lookup yields CDR1 SGHVS and CDR2 FNYEAQ. V gave up 1 base and J gave up 0 bases, with 10 bases separating them. The CDR3 loop spans 15 amino acids. For the CDR3, the DNA is TGTGCCAGCAGCTTAGAGGAGTGGAGCTCCTACGAGCAGTACTTC. This codes for CASSLEEWSSYEQYF.

This chain uses TRBV18 with TRBJ2-2; 7 positions agree with TRBD2. Germline CDR1 is KGHSH and CDR2 is LQKENI. V lost 4 bases and J lost 5; bases outside the gene matches: 10. The CDR3 is 16 residues long. CDR3 nucleotides: TGTGCCAGCTCACACAGGAGCGGGGATACAACCGGGGAGCTGTTTTTT. Its translation: CASSHRSGDTTGELFF.

This sequence joins TRBV18 and TRBJ2-2; 10 bases are shared with TRBD1. The length of the CDR3 is 15 residues. The V segment lost 6 bases and the J segment 1 base; nucleotides outside the gene matches: 2. The germline V gene has CDR1 KGHSH and CDR2 LQKENI. Here the CDR3 reads CASSGQGGNTGELFF. The CDR3 coding sequence is TGTGCCAGCTCCGGACAGGGGGGGAACACCGGGGAGCTGTTTTTT.

This sequence joins TRBV11-1 and TRBJ2-7; 10 bases agree with TRBD2. The length of the CDR3 is 15 residues. The V gene end was trimmed by 4 bases and the J gene end by 4 bases; junction bases not matched to a gene: 7. Germline V gene lookup returns CDR1 SGHAT and CDR2 FQDESV (reference sequence). In DNA, the CDR3 is TGTGCCAGCAGCTGGGAAGCGGGGGGGATGTACGAGCAGTACTTC. It is translated as CASSWEAGGMYEQYF. The variable domain in full, with the rest retrieved from reference TRBV11-1 and TRBJ2-7, is EAEVAQSPRYKITEKSQAVAFWCDPISGHATLYWYRQILGQGPELLVQFQDESVVDDSQLPKDRFSAERLKGVDSTLKIQPAELGDSAMYLCASSWEAGGMYEQYFGPGTRLTVT.

This clone was seen more than once but under ten times. The CDR3 bases are TGTGCCAGCAGCAGGGGACTAGCGGGAGTTCTTGAGCAGTTCTTC. Protein: CASSRGLAGVLEQFF. V is TRBV13 and J is TRBJ2-1, with TRBD2 identical over 14 bases. J gave up 9 bases and V 5 bases, and 6 bases lay outside the gene matches. The CDR3 totals 15 residues. Per germline, CDR1 PRHDT and CDR2 FYEKMQ (reference sequence).

This clone was picked up one time. The chain couples TRBV6-5 to TRBJ2-5; 9 nucleotides align to TRBD1. The ends lost 6 bases at V and 11 bases at J; junction bases unmatched: 7. Germline CDR1 MNHEY, CDR2 SVGAGI. The CDR3 totals 12 residues. The CDR3 loop reads CASRKTGGSQYF. The CDR3 region has the DNA TGTGCCAGCAGGAAGACAGGGGGTTCTCAGTACTTC.

V and J are TRBV11-3 and TRBJ1-6, with D unresolved. Trimming stripped 0 bases from V and 0 bases from J, with 6 bases between. The length of the CDR3 is 16 residues. The germline CDR1 and CDR2 sequences are SGHNT and YENEEA. The CDR3 loop is CASSLEPSSYNSPLHF. CDR3 nucleotide sequence: TGTGCCAGCAGCTTAGAACCGAGCTCCTATAATTCACCCCTCCACTTT.

CDR3 DNA sequence: TGTGCCAGCAGTGAGGGACAGGGGGCGGATACGCAGTATTTT. Translating gives CASSEGQGADTQYF. This chain connects TRBV2 to TRBJ2-3; 12 bases are shared with TRBD1. With V trimmed by 3 bases and J by 6 bases, 1 base remained unmatched. The germline gives CDR1 SNHLY, CDR2 FYNNEI. The CDR3 is made up of 14 amino acids.

This clone was detected only once. Additional DNA sequences in this sample encode the identical CDR3. V usage is TRBV6-1 and J usage is TRBJ1-1, with D possibly TRBD1 on 6 matching bases. The germline V and J ends were trimmed by 5 bases and 6 bases, with 7 bases remaining between them. Germline CDR1 MNHNS, CDR2 SASEGT. The CDR3 spans 11 residues. The CDR3 region has the DNA TGTGCCAGCAGTCGACAGGCTGAAGCTTTCTTT. This gives the protein CASSRQAEAFF.

The gene calls are TRBV21-1 and TRBJ2-3; TRBD2 is taken as the D call from the table, unchecked against the DNA. TRBV21-1 is given as a pseudogene. This CDR3 region has 19 residues. In DNA form, the CDR3 reads TGTGCCAGCAGCAAAGCCAGGACTAGCGGACCTCTTAGCACAGATACGCAGTATTTT. Its translation is CASSKARTSGPLSTDTQYF.

The chain links TRBV6-5 to TRBJ1-2, with 9 nucleotides matching TRBD1. Unmatched junction bases numbered 8, after V lost 2 bases and J lost 7 bases. Germline values: CDR1 MNHEY, CDR2 SVGAGI. CDR3 length: 15 amino acids. The DNA for the CDR3 is TGTGCCAGCAGTTACACGGGGGGACAGGGACGTGGCTACACCTTC. It encodes CASSYTGGQGRGYTF.

This clone was recorded once. CDR3: CASSRASGKAFF. The CDR3 coding sequence is TGTGCCAGCAGCAGGGCCTCCGGGAAAGCTTTCTTT. The chain uses TRBV11-3 and TRBJ1-1, with D unresolved. The V end was cut by 5 bases, the J end by 9 bases, with 13 bases between. CDR1 and CDR2 (germline): SGHNT, YENEEA. This CDR3 is built from 12 residues.

The chain has TRBV5-6 and TRBJ2-1, with 7 bases fitting TRBD2. Germline CDR1 SGHDT, CDR2 YYEEEE. V shed 0 bases, J shed 3 bases, and the junction held 3 bases outside the gene matches. There are 15 residues in the CDR3. This CDR3 reads CASSLGSGHYNEQFF. The DNA of the CDR3 is TGTGCCAGCAGCTTGGGTAGCGGGCACTACAATGAGCAGTTCTTC.

This clone was counted a single time. The rearrangement links TRBV19 to TRBJ1-4; D remains unclear. The germline CDR1 and CDR2 sequences are LNHDA and SQIVND (reference sequence). Trimming stripped 4 bases from V and 3 bases from J, with 9 bases between. The CDR3 spans 14 residues. CDR3: CASSSPGSNEKLFF. The CDR3 bases are TGTGCCAGTAGTAGCCCCGGTTCTAATGAAAAACTGTTTTTT.

The genes are TRBV10-1 and TRBJ2-3; possibly TRBD2 for D (5 bases). This CDR3 is built from 14 residues. CDR1 is WNHNN, CDR2 SYGVQD, per germline (reference sequence). V was clipped by 4 bases and J by 5 bases, with 13 bases between them. The CDR3 sequence is CASSAGVTVDTQYF. CDR3 in DNA: TGCGCCAGCAGTGCCGGGGTAACCGTAGATACGCAGTATTTT.

The DNA for the CDR3 is TGCGCCAGCAGCCAAGGTCCCAACGCAGGGTTTAGTAGCACCTACGAGCAGTACTTC. It codes for CASSQGPNAGFSSTYEQYF. This chain uses TRBV4-3 with TRBJ2-7; the D gene is possibly TRBD1 (5 bases). Germline values: CDR1 LGHNA, CDR2 YSLEER. Trimming took off 1 base at V and 2 bases at J, with 24 bases between the two ends. The CDR3 is 19 residues long.

CDR3 in DNA: TGTGCCAGCTCAACTAACTATGGAAACACCATATATTTT. Amino acids: CASSTNYGNTIYF. This sequence joins TRBV6-4 and TRBJ1-3; D call uncertain. The V end was cut by 8 bases, the J end by 3 bases, with 11 bases between. Germline CDR1 and CDR2: MRHNA and SNTAGT. The CDR3 is made up of 13 amino acids.

In DNA form, the CDR3 reads TGTGCCAGCAGGCCACAGACTATGAACACTGAAGCTTTCTTT. It codes for CASRPQTMNTEAFF. The rearrangement links TRBV27 to TRBJ1-1; D unresolved. Germline loops: CDR1 MNHEY, CDR2 SMNVEV (reference sequence). The CDR3 runs 14 residues. Trimming stripped 6 bases from V and 0 bases from J, with 11 bases between.

This chain links TRBV29-1 with TRBJ2-3, with TRBD2 matching over 8 bases. The germline gives CDR1 SQVTM, CDR2 ANQGSEA. The J segment lost 4 bases and the V segment lost 7 bases, leaving 16 bases of the junction unmatched. This CDR3 comprises 16 residues. In DNA form, the CDR3 reads TGCAGCGCCCCCCCGGGAGGGGCCGCGGTATCAGATACGCAGTATTTT. Translated, it gives CSAPPGGAAVSDTQYF.

The rearrangement links TRBV30 to TRBJ2-2; D may be TRBD1 (5 bases). CDR3 length: 15 amino acids. Per germline, CDR1 GTSNPN and CDR2 SVGIG (reference sequence). V was trimmed by 1 base and J by 4 bases, leaving 13 bases between them. In nucleotides, the CDR3 is TGTGCCTGGAGTGGCGCGTCAGGGATCACCGGGGAGCTGTTTTTT. Residues: CAWSGASGITGELFF.

The V call is TRBV18, the J call TRBJ1-1; a weak D match, TRBD1 (5 bases). Trimming stripped 6 bases from V and 6 bases from J, with 14 bases between. The CDR3 contains 13 residues. Germline V gene lookup returns CDR1 KGHSH and CDR2 LQKENI. The CDR3 sequence is CASSPGRGAEAFF. The CDR3 nucleotides read TGTGCCAGCTCCCCCGGCCGGGGGGCTGAAGCTTTCTTT.

This chain joins TRBV30 and TRBJ2-7; 8 bases map to TRBD1. V was clipped by 0 bases and J by 6 bases; unmatched bases: 10. There are 15 residues in the CDR3. The V gene's germline CDR1 is GTSNPN and CDR2 SVGIG (reference sequence). The CDR3 DNA follows: TGTGCCTGGAGTGTACGGTTTACAGGGGGGCTCGAGCAGTACTTC. Translation gives CAWSVRFTGGLEQYF.